This T cell receptor beta chain was found in a study of cytomegalovirus exposure and HLA in healthy donors. General study findings and limits: A few CMV-associated chains proved CMV antigen-specific in vitro. A list of around 150 TCR beta chains associated with cytomegalovirus was given.

Concerning this clone itself: The antigen is undetermined.

Here immunoSEQ multiplex PCR was the method, and the copy in TCRdb shows in-frame clones only, minus some. Of 190,000 or so clones listed, roughly 80% are singletons. The CDR3 has 13 residues. The ends were cut back, 3 bases at V and 7 bases at J, with 13 bases in the middle. From germline, CDR1 is LNHDA and CDR2 SQIVND (reference sequence). This TCR was recovered from a woman younger than 30 in good health and CMV-seropositive. The rearrangement links TRBV19 to TRBJ2-7, with D perhaps matching TRBD2 (6 bases). Sequenced input: PBMCs. CDR3 bases: TGTGCCAGTAGTATGTTTTCCGGGAGTGAGCAGTACTTC. Translating gives CASSMFSGSEQYF. Based on the CDR3 plus reference TRBV19 and TRBJ2-7, the full variable domain is DGGITQSPKYLFRKEGQNVTLSCEQNLNHDAMYWYRQDPGQGLRLIYYSQIVNDFQKGDIAEGYSVSREKKESFPLTVTSAQKNPTAFYLCASSMFSGSEQYFGPGTRLTVT.